Below are 24 T cell receptor beta chains sequenced from a single sample in a study of T cell changes during pregnancy in multiple sclerosis. Sequencing used immunoSEQ multiplex PCR; TCRdb keeps in-frame clones, though not all of them. In the table there are approximately 52,000 clones, approximately 92% of which are singletons. This sample comprised CD4+ T cells from peripheral blood mononuclear cells, obtained in the second trimester of pregnancy. These receptors were obtained from a female donor in good health, enrolled as a control in a pregnancy study.

A single count supports this clone. The chain combines TRBV5-4 with TRBJ1-1; 9 nucleotides match TRBD1. This CDR3 is built from 16 residues. Germline loops: CDR1 SGHNT, CDR2 YYREEE (reference sequence). Trimming took 3 bases from V and 4 from J; bases not matched to a gene: 10. The CDR3 DNA is TGTGCCAGCAGCTCGAGTCACGACAGGGGGGCCACTGAAGCTTTCTTT. Translation: CASSSSHDRGATEAFF.

The CDR3 coding sequence is TGTGCCTGGAGTTCGGGGAGGGGGAGCTCACCCCTCCACTTT. Encoded protein: CAWSSGRGSSPLHF. The rearrangement links TRBV30 to TRBJ1-6; tentatively, D is TRBD1 (6 bases). The CDR3 runs to 14 residues. The germline gives CDR1 GTSNPN, CDR2 SVGIG (reference sequence). The ends were cut back, 2 bases at V and 10 bases at J, with 15 bases in the middle.

This chain uses TRBV9 with TRBJ1-1, with 7 bases lining up with TRBD1. The CDR3 totals 14 residues. V trimming: 1 base; J trimming: 4 bases; junction bases outside the gene matches: 4. Germline loops: CDR1 SGDLS, CDR2 YYNGEE. CDR3 sequence reads: CASSVKGASTEAFF. The DNA for the CDR3 is TGTGCCAGCAGCGTAAAGGGGGCGAGCACTGAAGCTTTCTTT.

The V call is TRBV7-2, the J call TRBJ2-1, with D maybe TRBD2 (7 bases). Trimming took 1 base from V and 0 from J, leaving 13 bases between them. The germline CDR1 and CDR2 sequences are SGHTA and FQGNSA. The CDR3 runs to 17 residues. The CDR3 region is CASSLDRGAPSYNEQFF. The DNA for the CDR3 is TGTGCCAGCAGCTTAGACCGGGGGGCCCCCTCCTACAATGAGCAGTTCTTC.

The chain recombines TRBV19 with TRBJ1-5; 10 bases match TRBD1. This CDR3 contains 14 residues. V trimming: 8 bases; J trimming: 5 bases; junction bases outside the gene matches: 6. Germline V lookup: CDR1 LNHDA, CDR2 SQIVND (reference sequence). In DNA, the CDR3 is TGTGCCAGTTGGACAGGGGGACGGTATCAGCCCCAGCATTTT. This sequence encodes CASWTGGRYQPQHF.

This chain uses TRBV7-2 with TRBJ2-3; 12 nucleotides agree with TRBD2. Germline CDR1 and CDR2: SGHTA and FQGNSA. The length of the CDR3 is 19 residues. J gave up 2 bases and V 7 bases, and 16 bases lay outside the gene matches. The DNA for the CDR3 is TGTGCCAGCATCCTTAAGGGGCTAGCGGGAGGGTCGGTCACAGATACGCAGTATTTT. This gives the protein CASILKGLAGGSVTDTQYF.

The V call is TRBV19, the J call TRBJ1-1, with 9 bases identical to TRBD1. Germline CDR1 is LNHDA and CDR2 is SQIVND (reference sequence). With V trimmed by 6 bases and J by 5 bases, 7 bases remained unmatched. The CDR3 consists of 14 residues. The CDR3 DNA is TGTGCCAGTAGCCGGGACAGGGCGGTGACTGAAGCTTTCTTT. Amino acid sequence: CASSRDRAVTEAFF. Based on the CDR3 plus reference TRBV19 and TRBJ1-1, the full variable domain is DGGITQSPKYLFRKEGQNVTLSCEQNLNHDAMYWYRQDPGQGLRLIYYSQIVNDFQKGDIAEGYSVSREKKESFPLTVTSAQKNPTAFYLCASSRDRAVTEAFFGQGTRLTVV.

The chain recombines TRBV11-1 with TRBJ2-7, with 8 bases lining up with TRBD1. This CDR3 region has 14 residues. V dropped 6 bases and J dropped 3; count of bases not matched to a gene: 7. CDR1 and CDR2 (germline): SGHAT, FQDESV (reference sequence). This CDR3 reads CASSKGTGSYEQYF. CDR3 nucleotide sequence: TGTGCCAGCAGTAAAGGGACAGGAAGCTACGAGCAGTACTTC.

This clone was picked up one time. V and J are TRBV6-4 and TRBJ1-1, with D perhaps TRBD1 (6 bases). This CDR3 is 15 amino acids long. With 8 bases removed from V and 0 bases from J, the gap between germline ends came to 16 bases. CDR1 and CDR2 from the germline V gene are MRHNA and SNTAGT. CDR3 amino acids: CASQRTRGLNTEAFF. CDR3 DNA: TGTGCCAGCCAAAGAACCAGGGGCTTGAACACTGAAGCTTTCTTT.

V gene TRBV30 combines with J gene TRBJ2-5; the match to TRBD2 covers 7 bases. The V gene end was trimmed by 3 bases and the J gene end by 4 bases; junction bases not matched to a gene: 5. The germline V gene encodes CDR1 GTSNPN and CDR2 SVGIG (reference sequence). The CDR3 runs 13 residues. The CDR3 here is CAWSPTGGETQYF. In DNA form, the CDR3 reads TGTGCCTGGAGCCCTACGGGGGGAGAGACCCAGTACTTC.

The chain is built from TRBV5-1 and TRBJ2-1; D is perhaps TRBD2 (5 bases). Germline CDR1 SGHRS, CDR2 YFSETQ. Trimming removed 1 base from V and 2 bases from J, with 10 bases in between. The length of the CDR3 is 15 residues. The CDR3 reads CASSLIRGAYNEQFF. As DNA, the CDR3 is TGCGCCAGCAGCTTGATCCGGGGTGCCTACAATGAGCAGTTCTTC.

V gene TRBV11-2 combines with J gene TRBJ2-3; no reliable D call. Germline CDR1 SGHAT, CDR2 FQNNGV. This CDR3 has 14 amino acids. Trimming took 4 bases from V and 10 from J, leaving 18 bases between them. The CDR3 region has the DNA TGTGCCAGCAGCTCCATGGAGTTGATAAATGCGCAGTATTTT. Translated, it gives CASSSMELINAQYF. The entire variable domain, with the rest obtained from reference TRBV11-2 and TRBJ2-3, is as follows: EAGVAQSPRYKIIEKRQSVAFWCNPISGHATLYWYQQILGQGPKLLIQFQNNGVVDDSQLPKDRFSAERLKGVDSTLKIQPAKLEDSAVYLCASSSMELINAQYFGPGTRLTVL.

The chain has TRBV4-1 and TRBJ2-1, with 9 bases matching TRBD2. Germline V CDR1 and CDR2: MGHRA, YSYEKL. CDR3 size: 15 residues. Losses at the gene ends were 4 bases for V and 8 bases for J; bases not matched to a gene: 9. DNA for the CDR3: TGCGCCAGCAGCCTCCTGGGACTAGCTCCCCATGAGCAGTTCTTC. Amino acids: CASSLLGLAPHEQFF.

This rearrangement joins TRBV2 to TRBJ2-5, with D perhaps matching TRBD2 (5 bases). Germline loops: CDR1 SNHLY, CDR2 FYNNEI. This CDR3 contains 14 residues. V lost 6 bases, J lost 4 bases, and 15 bases lay in between. The CDR3 loop reads CASRIQRTGETQYF. Here the CDR3 DNA reads TGTGCCAGCAGGATTCAACGGACTGGAGAGACCCAGTACTTC. The whole variable domain, filled in from reference TRBV2 and TRBJ2-5, reads EPEVTQTPSHQVTQMGQEVILRCVPISNHLYFYWYRQILGQKVEFLVSFYNNEISEKSEIFDDQFSVERPDGSNFTLKIRSTKLEDSAMYFCASRIQRTGETQYFGPGTRLLVL.

The J gene is TRBJ1-3, the V gene TRBV6-1; D uncertain. This CDR3 spans 16 amino acids. Trimming took 0 bases from V and 10 from J, leaving 19 bases between them. The germline CDR1 and CDR2 sequences are MNHNS and SASEGT. In DNA, the CDR3 is TGTGCCAGCAGTGAAGCGCTTGGCAGGCCTCCATTTACCATATATTTT. Translated, it gives CASSEALGRPPFTIYF.

The rearrangement links TRBV27 to TRBJ2-1; TRBD1 agrees at 7 bases. The CDR3 sequence is 13 residues long. Germline V gene sequence: CDR1 MNHEY, CDR2 SMNVEV (reference sequence). Trimming cost V 10 bases and J 6 bases; bases outside gene matches: 9. The CDR3 coding sequence is TGTGCCATCCCGATACGACAGGGCAATGAGCAGTTCTTC. It specifies CAIPIRQGNEQFF.

This clone has only one observation. V gene TRBV27 combines with J gene TRBJ1-3; D uncertain. Germline CDR1 MNHEY, CDR2 SMNVEV (reference sequence). V was trimmed by 8 bases and J by 8 bases, leaving 10 bases between them. The CDR3 length is 11 residues. Here the CDR3 DNA reads TGTGCCAGCCTAGACCTAGACACCATATATTTT. This sequence encodes CASLDLDTIYF.

The genes are TRBV5-1 and TRBJ2-5; 8 nucleotides match TRBD1. The CDR3 contains 15 residues. Losses at the gene ends were 7 bases for V and 2 bases for J; bases not matched to a gene: 10. Germline values: CDR1 SGHRS, CDR2 YFSETQ. The CDR3 region has the DNA TGCGCCAGCTTTAGAACAGGGGGGTCTCAAGAGACCCAGTACTTC. Its protein product is CASFRTGGSQETQYF.

The genes are TRBV28 and TRBJ2-6; D might be TRBD1 (6 bases). The ends were cut back, 8 bases at V and 2 bases at J, with 13 bases in the middle. Per germline, CDR1 MDHEN and CDR2 SYDVKM. The CDR3 covers 15 residues. Here the CDR3 reads CASSNRVTGANVLTF. Here the CDR3 DNA reads TGTGCCAGCTCGAACAGGGTTACTGGGGCCAACGTCCTGACTTTC.

J is TRBJ2-3 and V is TRBV10-1; 7 bases map to TRBD2. V lost 2 bases, J lost 4 bases, and 3 bases stayed unmatched. Looked up from germline, CDR1 is WNHNN and CDR2 is SYGVQD (reference sequence). CDR3 length equals 14 residues. DNA of the CDR3: TGCGCCAGCAGTGAGCCTAGCGGTGCAGATACGCAGTATTTT. It encodes CASSEPSGADTQYF.

The chain combines TRBV9 with TRBJ2-7; 11 positions match TRBD2. Germline V gene data show CDR1 as SGDLS and CDR2 as YYNGEE. This CDR3 region has 17 residues. Trimming at V came to 4 bases and at J to 3 bases, leaving 12 bases not matched to a gene. CDR3 loop: CASSQTSGTKGFYEQYF. Written as DNA, the CDR3 is TGTGCCAGCAGCCAGACTAGCGGGACTAAGGGGTTCTACGAGCAGTACTTC.

The count of this clone is one. The chain uses TRBV7-9 and TRBJ2-4; D might be TRBD2 (5 bases). The CDR3 loop spans 13 amino acids. Trimming pared 1 base from V and 7 bases from J, leaving 8 bases between. Germline CDR1 SEHNR, CDR2 FQNEAQ (reference sequence). This chain's CDR3 is CASSLDSGNIQYF. DNA for the CDR3: TGTGCCAGCAGCTTAGATTCGGGGAACATTCAGTACTTC.

The J gene is TRBJ1-3, the V gene TRBV2, with D possibly matching TRBD1 (6 bases). CDR3 length: 14 residues. Deletions cut 9 bases from V and 2 bases from J, with 14 bases between. Germline V gene lookup returns CDR1 SNHLY and CDR2 FYNNEI. The CDR3 here is CASTAQGTGNTIYF. CDR3 DNA: TGTGCCAGTACAGCCCAGGGGACTGGAAACACCATATATTTT.

The chain combines TRBV7-8 with TRBJ2-5; D may be TRBD2 (5 bases). The CDR3 length is 13 residues. V was cut by 1 base and J by 4 bases, with 7 bases left in between. CDR1 SGHVS and CDR2 FQNEAQ come from the germline V gene. The DNA for the CDR3 is TGTGCCAGCAGCTTAGGTAGCGTAGAGACCCAGTACTTC. Amino acid sequence: CASSLGSVETQYF.